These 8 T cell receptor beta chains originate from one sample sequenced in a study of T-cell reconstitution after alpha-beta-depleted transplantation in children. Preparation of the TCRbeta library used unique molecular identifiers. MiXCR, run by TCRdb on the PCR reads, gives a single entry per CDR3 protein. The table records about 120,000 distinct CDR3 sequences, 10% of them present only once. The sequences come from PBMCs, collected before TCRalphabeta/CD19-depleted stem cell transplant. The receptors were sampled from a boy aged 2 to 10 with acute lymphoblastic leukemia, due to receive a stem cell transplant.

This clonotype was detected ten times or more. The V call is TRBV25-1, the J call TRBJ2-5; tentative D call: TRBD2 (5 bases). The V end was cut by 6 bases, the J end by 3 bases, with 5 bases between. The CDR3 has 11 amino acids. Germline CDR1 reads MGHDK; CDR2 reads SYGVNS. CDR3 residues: CASSGKETQYF. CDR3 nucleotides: TGTGCCAGCAGCGGGAAAGAGACCCAGTACTTC.

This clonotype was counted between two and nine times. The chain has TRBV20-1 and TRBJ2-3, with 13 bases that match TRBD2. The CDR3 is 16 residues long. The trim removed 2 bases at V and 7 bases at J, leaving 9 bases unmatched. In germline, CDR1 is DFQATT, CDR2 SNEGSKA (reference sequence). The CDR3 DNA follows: TGCAGTGCTAGAACTAGCGGGAGGGCCTCGGGAAATACGCAGTATTTT. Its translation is CSARTSGRASGNTQYF.

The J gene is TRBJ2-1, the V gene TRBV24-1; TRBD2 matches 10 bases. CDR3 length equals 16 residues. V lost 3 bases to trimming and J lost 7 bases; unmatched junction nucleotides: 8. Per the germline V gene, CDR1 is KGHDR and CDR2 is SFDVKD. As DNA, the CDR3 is TGTGCCACCAGTGATCCCGGGACTAGCGTCGAGAATGAGCAGTTCTTC. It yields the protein CATSDPGTSVENEQFF.

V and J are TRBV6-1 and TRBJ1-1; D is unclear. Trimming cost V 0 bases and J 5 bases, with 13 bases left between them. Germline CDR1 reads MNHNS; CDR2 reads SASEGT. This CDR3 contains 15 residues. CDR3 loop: CASSEAIRHGTEAFF. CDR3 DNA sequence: TGTGCCAGCAGTGAAGCTATCCGTCACGGGACTGAAGCTTTCTTT.

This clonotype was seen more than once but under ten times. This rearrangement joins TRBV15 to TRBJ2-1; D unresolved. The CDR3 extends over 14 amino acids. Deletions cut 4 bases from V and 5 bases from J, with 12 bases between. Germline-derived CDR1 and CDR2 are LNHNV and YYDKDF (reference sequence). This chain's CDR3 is CATSNPRSNNEQFF. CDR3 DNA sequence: TGTGCCACCAGCAACCCACGAAGCAACAATGAGCAGTTCTTC.

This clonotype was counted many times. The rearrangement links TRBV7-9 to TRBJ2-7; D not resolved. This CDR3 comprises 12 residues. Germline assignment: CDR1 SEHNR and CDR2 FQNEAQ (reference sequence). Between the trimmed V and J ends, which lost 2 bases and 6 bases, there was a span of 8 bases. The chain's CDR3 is CASSLSSREQYF. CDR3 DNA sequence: TGTGCCAGCAGCTTAAGTAGTCGCGAGCAGTACTTC.

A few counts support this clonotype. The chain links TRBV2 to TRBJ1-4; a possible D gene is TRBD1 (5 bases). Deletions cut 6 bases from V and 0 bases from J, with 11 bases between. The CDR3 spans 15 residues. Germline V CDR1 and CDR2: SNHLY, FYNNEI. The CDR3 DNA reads TGTGCCAGCAGGAGGGACCCAACAACTAATGAAAAACTGTTTTTT. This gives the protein CASRRDPTTNEKLFF.

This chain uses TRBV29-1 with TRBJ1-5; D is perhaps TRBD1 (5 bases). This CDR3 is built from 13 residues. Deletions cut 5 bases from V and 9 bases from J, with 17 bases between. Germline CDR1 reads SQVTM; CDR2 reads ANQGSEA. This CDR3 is CSVSGGGGSPQHF. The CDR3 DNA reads TGCAGCGTTTCCGGCGGGGGAGGATCGCCCCAGCATTTT.